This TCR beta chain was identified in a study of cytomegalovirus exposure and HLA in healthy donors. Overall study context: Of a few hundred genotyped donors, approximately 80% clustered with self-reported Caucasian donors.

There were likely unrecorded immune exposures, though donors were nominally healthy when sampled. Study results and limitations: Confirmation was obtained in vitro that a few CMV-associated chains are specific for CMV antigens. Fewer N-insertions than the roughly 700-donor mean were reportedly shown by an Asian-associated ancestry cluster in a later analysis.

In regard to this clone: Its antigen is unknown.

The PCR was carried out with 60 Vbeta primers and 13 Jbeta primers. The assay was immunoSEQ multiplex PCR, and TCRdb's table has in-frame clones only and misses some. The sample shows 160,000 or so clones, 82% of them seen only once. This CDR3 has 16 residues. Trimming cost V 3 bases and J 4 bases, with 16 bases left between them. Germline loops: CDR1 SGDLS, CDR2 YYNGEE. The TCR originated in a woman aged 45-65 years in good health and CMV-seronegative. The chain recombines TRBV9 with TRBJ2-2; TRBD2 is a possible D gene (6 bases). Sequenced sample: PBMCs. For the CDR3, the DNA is TGTGCCAGCAGCGATGAGGCTAGCGTGGGCACCGGGGAGCTGTTTTTT. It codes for CASSDEASVGTGELFF.